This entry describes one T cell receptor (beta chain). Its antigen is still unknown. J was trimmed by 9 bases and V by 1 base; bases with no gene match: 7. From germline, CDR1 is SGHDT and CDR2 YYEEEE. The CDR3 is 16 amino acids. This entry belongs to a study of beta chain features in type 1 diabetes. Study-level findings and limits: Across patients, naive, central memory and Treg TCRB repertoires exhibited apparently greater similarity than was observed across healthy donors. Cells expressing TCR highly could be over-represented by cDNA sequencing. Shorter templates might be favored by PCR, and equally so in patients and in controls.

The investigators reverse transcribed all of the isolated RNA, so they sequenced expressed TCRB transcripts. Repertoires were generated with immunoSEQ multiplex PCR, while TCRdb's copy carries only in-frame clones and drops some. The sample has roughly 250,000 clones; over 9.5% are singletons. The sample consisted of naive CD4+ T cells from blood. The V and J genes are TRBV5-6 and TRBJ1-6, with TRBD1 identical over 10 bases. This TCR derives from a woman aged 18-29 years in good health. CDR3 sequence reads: CASSLYRGQGISPLHF. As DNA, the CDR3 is TGTGCCAGCAGCTTGTATAGGGGACAGGGGATTTCACCCCTCCACTTT.